These 23 T cell receptor beta chains were sequenced from one sample in a study of cytomegalovirus exposure and HLA in healthy donors. The PCR made use of 60 Vbeta and 13 Jbeta primers. Only in-frame clones appear in the TCRdb table, and some are missing; sequencing was by immunoSEQ multiplex PCR. The table includes about 220,000 clones, 65% to 75% detected once. The sequenced sample was PBMCs. Source of these receptors: a woman in her twenties or thirties in good health and CMV-seronegative.

The J gene is TRBJ2-7, the V gene TRBV11-2; D might be TRBD2 (5 bases). Germline V gives CDR1 SGHAT, CDR2 FQNNGV. The germline V and J ends were trimmed by 5 bases and 4 bases, with 15 bases remaining between them. The CDR3 is 14 residues long. The chain's CDR3 is CASSPRFGGYEQYF. The CDR3 DNA reads TGTGCCAGCAGCCCCCGCTTCGGAGGATACGAGCAGTACTTC.

The chain is built from TRBV5-1 and TRBJ2-5, with 11 positions matching TRBD2. From germline, CDR1 is SGHRS and CDR2 YFSETQ. V was pared by 2 bases and J by 3 bases, with 6 bases of the junction left unmatched. The CDR3 extends over 16 amino acids. The CDR3 DNA sequence: TGCGCCAGCAGCTTAAGACTAGCGGGATTAAAAGAGACCCAGTACTTC. Encoded protein: CASSLRLAGLKETQYF.

The V and J genes are TRBV11-3 and TRBJ2-2, with 9 bases matching TRBD2. Germline V gene sequence: CDR1 SGHNT, CDR2 YENEEA. After removal of 4 bases from V and 7 bases from J, the junction contained 16 bases not matched to a gene. This CDR3 has 18 residues. The CDR3 DNA is TGTGCCAGCAGCTCAAGTCTGGCTAGCGGGGTCTTGAACGGGGAGCTGTTTTTT. Amino acids: CASSSSLASGVLNGELFF.

The chain couples TRBV4-1 to TRBJ1-5; D gene ambiguous. With 1 base removed from V and 0 bases from J, the gap between germline ends came to 13 bases. The CDR3 runs to 17 residues. In germline, CDR1 is MGHRA, CDR2 YSYEKL. CDR3 coding DNA: TGCGCCAGCAGCCAAGGCGGGGTAAGGGATAGCAATCAGCCCCAGCATTTT. It translates to CASSQGGVRDSNQPQHF.

In its sample, this clone was seen a few times. The rearrangement joins TRBV6-1 to TRBJ2-1; 7 bases agree with TRBD2. The CDR3 has 14 amino acids. Trimming took 1 base from V and 6 from J; bases not matched to a gene: 3. Germline CDR1 MNHNS, CDR2 SASEGT. CDR3 DNA: TGTGCCAGCAGTGAAGGGGGAGGGCCCAATGAGCAGTTCTTC. This codes for CASSEGGGPNEQFF.

Only a few counts were recorded for this clone. V is TRBV4-2 and J is TRBJ1-2, with 8 bases identical to TRBD1. CDR1 LGHNA and CDR2 YNFKEQ come from the germline V gene. This CDR3 comprises 14 residues. V was pared by 0 bases and J by 6 bases, with 3 bases of the junction left unmatched. In nucleotides, the CDR3 is TGTGCCAGCAGCCAAGAGACAGGGGTTCATGGCTACACCTTC. Residues: CASSQETGVHGYTF.

This clone came up once. The chain combines TRBV21-1 with TRBJ2-5; TRBD1 was called by the table and not checked on the DNA. TRBV21-1 is classified as a pseudogene. CDR3 size: 13 residues. This CDR3 is CARPRGGEETQYF. CDR3 DNA: TGTGCCAGGCCACGAGGGGGAGAAGAGACCCAGTACTTC.

The chain carries TRBV5-1 and TRBJ2-1, with TRBD2 as a possible D gene (6 bases). The V gene's germline CDR1 is SGHRS and CDR2 YFSETQ. Trimming pared 0 bases from V and 4 bases from J, leaving 20 bases between. This CDR3 contains 18 residues. The CDR3 region is CASSLEMVAGPPYNEQFF. DNA for the CDR3: TGCGCCAGCAGCTTGGAGATGGTCGCGGGACCCCCATACAATGAGCAGTTCTTC.

V usage is TRBV5-4 and J usage is TRBJ2-5, with 8 nucleotides matching TRBD1. The germline CDR1 and CDR2 sequences are SGHNT and YYREEE (reference sequence). CDR3 length equals 14 residues. V shed 2 bases, J shed 3 bases, and the junction held 3 bases outside the gene matches. This chain's CDR3 is CASSFRQGKETQYF. In DNA form, the CDR3 reads TGTGCCAGCAGCTTCAGACAGGGGAAAGAGACCCAGTACTTC.

The gene calls are TRBV6-5 and TRBJ1-6; TRBD1 agrees at 7 bases. Germline V gene sequence: CDR1 MNHEY, CDR2 SVGAGI. Germline trimming cut 7 bases from V and 10 bases from J; bases unmatched to any gene: 13. CDR3 size: 15 residues. CDR3 in amino acids: CASKYSGGEGSPLHF. Written as DNA, the CDR3 is TGTGCCAGCAAATACTCAGGGGGGGAGGGGTCACCCCTCCACTTT.

The chain recombines TRBV20-1 with TRBJ2-5; D possibly corresponds to TRBD2 (5 bases). Trimming removed 6 bases from V and 5 bases from J, with 10 bases in between. This CDR3 spans 11 amino acids. CDR1 DFQATT and CDR2 SNEGSKA come from the germline V gene (reference sequence). The CDR3 nucleotides read TGCAGTGCCGGACCGGGGGAGACCCAGTACTTC. Translating it yields CSAGPGETQYF.

This clone has a single count. The chain recombines TRBV5-1 with TRBJ1-3, with unresolved D. The CDR3 runs 15 residues. From germline, CDR1 is SGHRS and CDR2 YFSETQ. The germline V and J ends were trimmed by 0 bases and 0 bases, with 7 bases remaining between them. This CDR3 is CASSLGAHSGNTIYF. CDR3 in DNA: TGCGCCAGCAGCTTGGGGGCACACTCTGGAAACACCATATATTTT.

The CDR3 sequence is CASSVDSEYSGNTIYF. CDR3 coding DNA: TGTGCCAGCAGCGTCGACAGTGAATACTCTGGAAACACCATATATTTT. The chain joins TRBV9 to TRBJ1-3, with D perhaps TRBD1 (5 bases). V lost 2 bases to trimming and J lost 0 bases, with 12 bases between them. CDR3 length equals 16 residues. Looked up from germline, CDR1 is SGDLS and CDR2 is YYNGEE.

This chain connects TRBV5-1 to TRBJ2-5, with TRBD1 matching over 10 bases. Germline trimming cut 3 bases from V and 1 base from J; bases unmatched to any gene: 3. CDR3 length equals 15 residues. Germline V CDR1 and CDR2: SGHRS, YFSETQ. As DNA, the CDR3 is TGCGCCAGCAGCTCCGGACAGGGGGGCCAAGAGACCCAGTACTTC. It encodes CASSSGQGGQETQYF.

The chain has TRBV6-5 and TRBJ2-1; D gene ambiguous. The germline V gene has CDR1 MNHEY and CDR2 SVGAGI. The germline V and J ends were trimmed by 4 bases and 4 bases, with 5 bases remaining between them. The CDR3 totals 12 residues. The CDR3 reads CASSLLYNEQFF. CDR3 in DNA: TGTGCCAGCAGTTTACTATACAATGAGCAGTTCTTC.

This clone was seen only a few times. The chain employs TRBV6-1 and TRBJ2-7; 10 bases agree with TRBD2. The germline gives CDR1 MNHNS, CDR2 SASEGT. The junction had 7 bases not matched to a gene; V was cut back by 7 bases and J by 4 bases. This CDR3 has 14 residues. CDR3 protein: CASNHLAGAYEQYF. The DNA of the CDR3 is TGTGCCAGCAACCATCTAGCGGGAGCATACGAGCAGTACTTC.

This sequence joins TRBV19 and TRBJ2-1; D not certain. V was pared by 8 bases and J by 3 bases, with 5 bases between. CDR3 size: 11 residues. Germline-derived CDR1 and CDR2 are LNHDA and SQIVND (reference sequence). The CDR3 loop is CASSVYNEQFF. The CDR3 nucleotides read TGTGCCAGTTCGGTCTACAATGAGCAGTTCTTC.

The table lists this clone with a count of one. The chain uses TRBV30 and TRBJ1-1, with D possibly being TRBD1 (5 bases). From germline, CDR1 is GTSNPN and CDR2 SVGIG (reference sequence). CDR3 size: 10 residues. Between the trimmed V and J ends, which lost 5 bases and 8 bases, there was a span of 9 bases. In DNA, the CDR3 is TGTGCCTGGTCGAAGGGGGAAGCTTTCTTT. Translated, it gives CAWSKGEAFF.

This clone has more than one count but fewer than ten. The V and J genes are TRBV6-5 and TRBJ1-2; 7 nucleotides match TRBD1. From germline, CDR1 is MNHEY and CDR2 SVGAGI. V dropped 2 bases and J dropped 2; count of bases not matched to a gene: 5. The CDR3 extends over 15 amino acids. The CDR3 here is CASSYPGQANYGYTF. In DNA form, the CDR3 reads TGTGCCAGCAGTTACCCCGGACAGGCCAACTATGGCTACACCTTC.

V and J are TRBV6-6 and TRBJ2-2; 10 nucleotides align to TRBD2. V lost 6 bases and J lost 4; bases outside the gene matches: 5. Germline CDR1 and CDR2: MNHNY and SVGAGI (reference sequence). CDR3 size: 15 residues. CDR3 nucleotide sequence: TGTGCCAGCAGCCGACTAGCGGGTAGCACCGGGGAGCTGTTTTTT. Translation: CASSRLAGSTGELFF.

Points on this clone: One end of the junction does not line up with germline, which may come from a read error. The CDR3 nucleotides are TGTGCTAGCAGCCGAGGACTAGCGGGAGGTTTGGGCACCGGGGAGCTGTTTTTT. Encoded protein: CASSRGLAGGLGTGELFF. The chain has TRBV7-7 and TRBJ2-2; 14 bases are a match to TRBD2. The CDR3 spans 18 residues. Germline V gene lookup returns CDR1 SSHAT and CDR2 FNYEAQ (reference sequence).

For the CDR3, the DNA is TGTGCCAGCTCTCAAGCGGGGGCCCACAATGAGCAGTTCTTC. Translation: CASSQAGAHNEQFF. The chain combines TRBV6-5 with TRBJ2-1; TRBD2 matches 8 bases. With V trimmed by 8 bases and J by 5 bases, 8 bases remained unmatched. This CDR3 comprises 14 residues. Germline CDR1 MNHEY, CDR2 SVGAGI.

The chain uses TRBV9 and TRBJ2-5; D remains unclear. Trimming took off 4 bases at V and 3 bases at J, with 16 bases between the two ends. The germline V gene has CDR1 SGDLS and CDR2 YYNGEE. This CDR3 contains 15 residues. The DNA of the CDR3 is TGTGCCAGCAGCCCCCCTTGGGCAGTAAAAGAGACCCAGTACTTC. Amino acids: CASSPPWAVKETQYF.